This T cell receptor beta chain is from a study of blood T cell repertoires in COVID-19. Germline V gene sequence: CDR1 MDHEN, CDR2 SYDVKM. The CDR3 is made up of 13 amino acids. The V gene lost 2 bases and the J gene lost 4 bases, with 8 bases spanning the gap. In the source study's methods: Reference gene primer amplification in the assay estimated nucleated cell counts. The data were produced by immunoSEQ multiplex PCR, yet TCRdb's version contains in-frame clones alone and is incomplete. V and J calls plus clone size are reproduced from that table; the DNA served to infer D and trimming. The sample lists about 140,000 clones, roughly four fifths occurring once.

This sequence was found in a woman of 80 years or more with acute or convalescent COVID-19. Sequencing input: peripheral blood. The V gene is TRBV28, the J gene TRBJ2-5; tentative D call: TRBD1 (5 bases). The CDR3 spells CASSLAGSETQYF. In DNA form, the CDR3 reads TGTGCCAGCAGTTTAGCAGGGTCAGAGACCCAGTACTTC.